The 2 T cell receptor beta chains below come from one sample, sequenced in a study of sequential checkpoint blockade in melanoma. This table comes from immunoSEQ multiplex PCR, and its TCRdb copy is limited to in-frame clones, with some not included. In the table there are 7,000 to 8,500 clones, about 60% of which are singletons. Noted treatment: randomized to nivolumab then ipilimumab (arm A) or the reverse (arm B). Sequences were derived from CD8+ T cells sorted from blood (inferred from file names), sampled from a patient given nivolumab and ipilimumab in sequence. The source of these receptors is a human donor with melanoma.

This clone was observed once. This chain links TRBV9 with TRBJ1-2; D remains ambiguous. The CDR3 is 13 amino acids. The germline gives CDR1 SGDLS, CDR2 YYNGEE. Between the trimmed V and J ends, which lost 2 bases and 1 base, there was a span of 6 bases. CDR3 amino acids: CASSVNYNYGYTF. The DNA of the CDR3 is TGTGCCAGCAGCGTCAACTATAACTATGGCTACACCTTC.

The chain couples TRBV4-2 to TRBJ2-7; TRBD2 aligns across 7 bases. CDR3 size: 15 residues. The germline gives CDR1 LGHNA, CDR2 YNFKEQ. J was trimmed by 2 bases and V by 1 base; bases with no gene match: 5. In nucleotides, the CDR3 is TGTGCCAGCAGCCAAGGGGCGGGAGCCGCCTACGAGCAGTACTTC. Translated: CASSQGAGAAYEQYF.